The next 3 T cell receptor beta chains were all read from a single sample in a study of T cells expressing NK-cell markers. TCRdb reanalyzed the 5' RACE reads, giving one entry per CDR3 protein sequence and no DNA. In all, the sample yields a few hundred thousand distinct CDR3 sequences. Sequenced sample: blood T cells: a sorted CD56 or NKG2C T cell subset, CD4+ or CD8+ T cells, or bulk PBMC T cells (not recorded which). These receptors were collected from a man aged 18 to 29 in good health.

The genes are TRBV7-2 and TRBJ2-3; TCRdb picks TRBD1, but there is no DNA to check that call. This CDR3 is 15 amino acids long. The germline V gene encodes CDR1 SGHTA and CDR2 FQGNSA. CDR3 region: CASSSPFRGTDTQYF.

The chain has TRBV29-1 and TRBJ1-4. The germline V gene encodes CDR1 SQVTM and CDR2 ANQGSEA. The CDR3 consists of 13 residues. The CDR3 sequence is CSVGGRAVEKLFF.

This chain connects TRBV9 to TRBJ2-1; TCRdb's D call, TRBD2, is unchecked because there is no DNA. The CDR3 consists of 15 residues. Germline values: CDR1 SGDLS, CDR2 YYNGEE. The CDR3 loop is CASSRGLAEYNEQFF.